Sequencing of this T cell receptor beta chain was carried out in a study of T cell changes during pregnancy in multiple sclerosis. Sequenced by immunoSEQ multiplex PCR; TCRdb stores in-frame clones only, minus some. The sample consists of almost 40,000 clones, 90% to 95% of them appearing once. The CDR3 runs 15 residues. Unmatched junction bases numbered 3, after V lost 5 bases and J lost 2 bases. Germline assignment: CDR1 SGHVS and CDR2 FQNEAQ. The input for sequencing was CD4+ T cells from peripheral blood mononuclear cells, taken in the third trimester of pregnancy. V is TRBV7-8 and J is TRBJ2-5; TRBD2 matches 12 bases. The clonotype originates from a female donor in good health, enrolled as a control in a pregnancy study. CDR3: CASSLTSGGQETQYF. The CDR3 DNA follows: TGTGCCAGCAGCCTGACTAGCGGGGGACAAGAGACCCAGTACTTC.